Listed below are T cell receptor beta chains from one sample, sequenced in a study of shared clonotypes between healthy human individuals. Some clones are missing from TCRdb's copy, which holds only in-frame ones; the method was immunoSEQ multiplex PCR. The sample carries approximately 1.1 million clones, around 78% recorded once. The material sequenced was memory CD4+ T cells from PBMCs. The receptors were gathered from a man aged 18 to 30 in good health. Some clones in this sample may be carry-over from other donors' samples. Both conserved end residues are part of each CDR3. The order of the fields is clone size, V gene, J gene, D gene, CDR3 DNA, CDR3 protein. D genes are given only for firm matches. Some rows have no size entry. The others give once, few or many, or a class for an expanded clone.

>-|TRBV9|TRBJ1-1|-
TGTGCCAGCAGCGTAGGGGCAGAGAACACTGAAGCTTTCTTT
CASSVGAENTEAFF
>-|TRBV6-1|TRBJ1-3|-
TGTGCCAGCAGTAACGACTCTGGAAACACCATATATTTT
CASSNDSGNTIYF
>few|TRBV7-2|TRBJ2-5|TRBD2
TGTGCCAGCAGCTTGTCCCCGGGACTAGCACTGGGGGGAGAGACCCAGTACTTC
CASSLSPGLALGGETQYF
>-|TRBV18|TRBJ2-5|-
TGTGCCAGCTCACACCAATGGGGTCAAGAGACCCAGTACTTC
CASSHQWGQETQYF
>-|TRBV9|TRBJ2-7|-
TGTGCCAGCAGCGCGGACACCTTTACCTACGAGCAGTACTTC
CASSADTFTYEQYF
>-|TRBV11-2|TRBJ2-4|-
TGTGCCAGCAGTTCGGGACTTCAAAACATTCAGTACTTC
CASSSGLQNIQYF
>-|TRBV6-6|TRBJ1-3|-
TGTGCCAGCAGTAAATCAACAGGGAGGTCTGGAAACACCATATATTTT
CASSKSTGRSGNTIYF
>many|TRBV28|TRBJ1-1|-
TGTGCCAGCAGTCTAGCGCAGCAGGGCACTGAAGCTTTCTTT
CASSLAQQGTEAFF
>-|TRBV6-6|TRBJ2-1|-
TGTGCCAGCCAATCGACAGTCTCCTCCTACAATGAGCAGTTCTTC
CASQSTVSSYNEQFF
>-|TRBV4-3|TRBJ2-3|TRBD2
TGCGCCAGCAGCCAAGGGAGTAGCGGGAGGGCTACAGATACGCAGTATTTT
CASSQGSSGRATDTQYF
>-|TRBV28|TRBJ1-1|-
TGTGCCAGCAGTTTGGGGGGAGGGGGAGGAACTGAAGCTTTCTTT
CASSLGGGGGTEAFF
>-|TRBV2|TRBJ2-1|-
TGTGCCAGCAGTGTCCAAAGGAATGAGCAGTTCTTC
CASSVQRNEQFF
>-|TRBV2|TRBJ1-2|TRBD1
TGTGCCAGCAGTGCCGTTAGGACAGGGGACTATGGCTACACCTTC
CASSAVRTGDYGYTF
>few|TRBV4-1|TRBJ2-2|-
TGCGCCAGCAGCCAAGAGATTGGGGTCCCCGGGGAGCTGTTTTTT
CASSQEIGVPGELFF
>-|TRBV5-4|TRBJ2-5|-
TGTGCCAGCAGCTTGGCTGGTGGGGACACCCAAGAGACCCAGTACTTC
CASSLAGGDTQETQYF
>-|TRBV28|TRBJ2-1|-
TGTGCCAGCAGCTCCTCCAGGAGGCTTAATGAGCAGTTCTTC
CASSSSRRLNEQFF
>-|TRBV9|TRBJ2-3|-
TGTGCCAGCAGCGTAGTAAGGGCAGATACGCAGTATTTT
CASSVVRADTQYF
>-|TRBV2|TRBJ2-7|TRBD1
TGTGCCAGCAGTGAAGGGACAGGGGGCCAGTACGAGCAGTACTTC
CASSEGTGGQYEQYF
>once|TRBV6-6|TRBJ1-2|-
TGTGCCAGCAGGAAAGACGGTTCGTCTAACTATGGCTACACCTTC
CASRKDGSSNYGYTF
>-|TRBV18|TRBJ1-2|TRBD1
TGTGCCAGCTCACCACCGAGATCTAATTTTGAGGGACAGCTCTATGGCTACACCTTC
CASSPPRSNFEGQLYGYTF
>-|TRBV7-2|TRBJ2-5|-
TGTGCCAGCAGCTTCAGGGCGGAGACCCAGTACTTC
CASSFRAETQYF
>-|TRBV27|TRBJ2-1|-
TGTGCCAGCAGTTGGAGTAGCGCCATAGCTTACAATGAGCAGTTCTTC
CASSWSSAIAYNEQFF
>few|TRBV9|TRBJ2-7|-
TGTGCCAGCAGCCCCGTTGTCCGCCGTGGAGAGCAGTACTTC
CASSPVVRRGEQYF
>few|TRBV6-5|TRBJ2-5|TRBD2
TGTGCCAGCAGTTATAGCGGGAGGCAGACCCAGTACTTC
CASSYSGRQTQYF
>-|TRBV5-8|TRBJ1-2|-
TGTGCCGCCGGGGGACGGAACTATGGCTACACCTTC
CAAGGRNYGYTF
>-|TRBV10-3|TRBJ2-7|-
TGTGCCATCAGCTATGACACCGTCGACGAGCAGTACTTC
CAISYDTVDEQYF
>-|TRBV5-6|TRBJ2-1|-
TGTGCCAGCAGCTTGGCCAAAGGGACAAACTACAATGAGCAGTTCTTC
CASSLAKGTNYNEQFF
>-|TRBV9|TRBJ2-3|TRBD2
TGTGCCAGCAGCGTAGCTCCCCTATCTAGCGGTACAGATACGCAGTATTTT
CASSVAPLSSGTDTQYF
>-|TRBV2|TRBJ2-4|-
TGTGCCAGCTCGGCAGGTAACATTCAGTACTTC
CASSAGNIQYF
>-|TRBV6-1|TRBJ1-5|TRBD1
TGTGCCAGCAGTGAATCAAGGACAGGGAGGGTTGGCAATCAGCCCCAGCATTTT
CASSESRTGRVGNQPQHF
>-|TRBV28|TRBJ2-7|TRBD2
TGTGCCAGCAGTTTTGGGAGGGCCTATAGTGAGCAGTACTTC
CASSFGRAYSEQYF
>-|TRBV4-2|TRBJ2-5|-
TGTGCCAGCAGCCAAGAGGCGCGGGCTGGAGGGACCCAGTACTTC
CASSQEARAGGTQYF
>-|TRBV5-3|TRBJ2-5|-
TGTGCCAGAAGCTTGATGTGCCGACCCACGAGTGGAGAGACCCAGTACTTC
CARSLMCRPTSGETQYF
>-|TRBV29-1|TRBJ2-7|TRBD2
TGCAGCGTGACTAGCGGGACCTACGAGCAGTACTTC
CSVTSGTYEQYF
>-|TRBV27|TRBJ2-5|TRBD2
TGTGCCAGCAGTTTTCAAGCGGGGTGGGAGACCCAGTACTTC
CASSFQAGWETQYF
>-|TRBV14|TRBJ2-3|-
TGTGCCAGCAGCCAAGATTCGCATACGCAGTATTTT
CASSQDSHTQYF
>-|TRBV6-4|TRBJ2-1|TRBD2
TGTGCCAGCAGTGAGGGGACTAGCGGCTACAATGAGCAGTTCTTC
CASSEGTSGYNEQFF
>-|TRBV28|TRBJ2-7|TRBD2
TGTGCCAGCAGTTTGACAACACTAGCGGGAGTGTCCTACGAGCAGTACTTC
CASSLTTLAGVSYEQYF
>-|TRBV10-2|TRBJ1-3|-
TGCGCCAGCAGCGGGGGTGCCACCATATATTTT
CASSGGATIYF
>few|TRBV6-5|TRBJ2-1|-
TGTGCCAGCAGAAGGACCCTTTCGATAAATGAGCAGTTCTTC
CASRRTLSINEQFF
>few|TRBV7-3|TRBJ1-1|-
TGTGCCAGCAGCTCGCTTGGGGCTGGGGACACTGAAGCTTTCTTT
CASSSLGAGDTEAFF
>once|TRBV6-1|TRBJ1-5|TRBD1
TGTGCCAGCAGTGGTCGACAGGGTGGGGGCAATCAGCCCCAGCATTTT
CASSGRQGGGNQPQHF
>once|TRBV6-6|TRBJ1-4|-
TGTGCCAGCAGTTACTCGTATCCTGGGTATGATGAAAAACTGTTTTTT
CASSYSYPGYDEKLFF
>-|TRBV11-2|TRBJ2-3|TRBD1
TGTGCCAGCAGCTTAGGATCCTTACAGGGGGCAGATACGCAGTATTTT
CASSLGSLQGADTQYF
>-|TRBV6-6|TRBJ2-6|-
TGTGCCAGCAGAGTAAATCCTGGGGCCAACGTCCTGACTTTC
CASRVNPGANVLTF
>-|TRBV28|TRBJ1-2|-
TGTGCCAGCAGTTTATCAGAGACGGGGGGCTACACCTTC
CASSLSETGGYTF
>-|TRBV29-1|TRBJ2-1|-
TGCAGCGTTGATCACTACGTGAACAATGAGCAGTTCTTC
CSVDHYVNNEQFF
>-|TRBV27|TRBJ2-6|-
TGTGCCAGCAGTTTGGGTGCATTAGGGGGATCTGGGGCCAACGTCCTGACTTTC
CASSLGALGGSGANVLTF
>-|TRBV7-3|TRBJ2-1|-
TGTGCCAGCAGCACTGGGAGCTCCTACAATGAGCAGTTCTTC
CASSTGSSYNEQFF
>-|TRBV5-1|TRBJ1-2|-
TGCGCCAGCAGCCCGGAGGATAACTATGGCTACACCTTC
CASSPEDNYGYTF
>many|TRBV20-1|TRBJ1-1|-
TGCAGTGCTAGAGGAGGGTCTGAAGCTTTCTTT
CSARGGSEAFF
>-|TRBV11-2|TRBJ2-7|TRBD1
TGTGCCAGCAGCTCCCTGGACAGGTCCTACGAGCAGTACTTC
CASSSLDRSYEQYF
>-|TRBV19|TRBJ1-5|-
TGTGCCAGTAGTATGAGGGGTAGGGCATATAGCAATCAGCCCCAGCATTTT
CASSMRGRAYSNQPQHF